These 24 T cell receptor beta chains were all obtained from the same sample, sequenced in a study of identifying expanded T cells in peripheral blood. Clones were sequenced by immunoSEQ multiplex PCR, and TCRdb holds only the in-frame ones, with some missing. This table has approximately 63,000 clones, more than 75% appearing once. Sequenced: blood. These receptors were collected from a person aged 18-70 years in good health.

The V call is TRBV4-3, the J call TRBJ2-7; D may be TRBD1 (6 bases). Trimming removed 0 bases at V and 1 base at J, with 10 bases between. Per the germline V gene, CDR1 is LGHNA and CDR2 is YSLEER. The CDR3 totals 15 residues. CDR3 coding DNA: TGCGCCAGCAGCCAAGAAGTGACAGGATCCTACGAGCAGTACTTC. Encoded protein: CASSQEVTGSYEQYF.

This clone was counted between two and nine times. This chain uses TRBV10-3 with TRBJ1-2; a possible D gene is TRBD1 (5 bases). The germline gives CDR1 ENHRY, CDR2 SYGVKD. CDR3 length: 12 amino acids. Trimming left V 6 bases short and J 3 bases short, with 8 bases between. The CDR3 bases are TGTGCCATCAGCAGGGAGGACTATGGCTACACCTTC. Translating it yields CAISREDYGYTF.

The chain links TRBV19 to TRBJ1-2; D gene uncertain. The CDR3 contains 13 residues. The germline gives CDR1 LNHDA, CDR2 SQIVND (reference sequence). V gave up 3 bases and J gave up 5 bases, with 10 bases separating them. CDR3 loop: CASSMSPIYGYTF. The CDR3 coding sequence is TGTGCCAGTAGTATGAGTCCCATTTATGGCTACACCTTC.

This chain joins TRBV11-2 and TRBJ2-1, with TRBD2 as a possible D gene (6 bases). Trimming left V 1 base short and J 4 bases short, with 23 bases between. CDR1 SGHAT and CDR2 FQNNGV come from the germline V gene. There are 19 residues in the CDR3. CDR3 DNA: TGTGCCAGCAGCTTAGGGCTCTTGCGGGGAGGACCGAGGTACAATGAGCAGTTCTTC. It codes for CASSLGLLRGGPRYNEQFF.

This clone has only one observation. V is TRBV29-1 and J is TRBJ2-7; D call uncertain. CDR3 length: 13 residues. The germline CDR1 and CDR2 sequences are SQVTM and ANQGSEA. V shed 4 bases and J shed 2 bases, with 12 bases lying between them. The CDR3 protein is CSVVGTVTYEQYF. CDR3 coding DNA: TGCAGCGTTGTTGGTACGGTTACCTACGAGCAGTACTTC.

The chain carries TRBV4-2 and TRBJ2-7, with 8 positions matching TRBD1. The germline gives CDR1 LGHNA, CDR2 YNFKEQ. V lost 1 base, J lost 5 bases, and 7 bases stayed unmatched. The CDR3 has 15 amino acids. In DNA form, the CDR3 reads TGTGCCAGCAGCCAAGGACGACAGGGGCTCCACGAGCAGTACTTC. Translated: CASSQGRQGLHEQYF.

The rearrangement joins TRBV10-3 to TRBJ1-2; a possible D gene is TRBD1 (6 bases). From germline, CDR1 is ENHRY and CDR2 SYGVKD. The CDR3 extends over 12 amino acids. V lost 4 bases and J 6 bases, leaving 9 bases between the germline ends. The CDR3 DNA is TGTGCCATCAGTGGGGGGGGCCATGGCTACACCTTC. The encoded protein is CAISGGGHGYTF.

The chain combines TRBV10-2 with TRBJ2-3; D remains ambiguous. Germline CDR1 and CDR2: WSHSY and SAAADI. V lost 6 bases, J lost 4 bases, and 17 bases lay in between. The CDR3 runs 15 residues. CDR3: CASSFMGLAADTQYF. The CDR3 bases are TGCGCCAGCAGCTTTATGGGCCTGGCAGCAGATACGCAGTATTTT.

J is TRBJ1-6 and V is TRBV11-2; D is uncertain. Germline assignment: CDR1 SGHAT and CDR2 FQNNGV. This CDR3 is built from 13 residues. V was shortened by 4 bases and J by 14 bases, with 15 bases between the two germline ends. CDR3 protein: CASSSLSSLALHF. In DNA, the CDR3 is TGTGCCAGCAGCTCCTTGTCCTCGTTAGCCCTCCACTTT.

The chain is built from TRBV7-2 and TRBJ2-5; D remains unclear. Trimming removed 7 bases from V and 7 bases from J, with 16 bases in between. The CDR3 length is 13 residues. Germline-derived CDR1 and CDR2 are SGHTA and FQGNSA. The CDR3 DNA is TGTGCCAGCACCGACTCGTATTCGGGGACCCAGTACTTC. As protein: CASTDSYSGTQYF. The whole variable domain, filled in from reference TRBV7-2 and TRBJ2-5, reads GAGVSQSPSNKVTEKGKDVELRCDPISGHTALYWYRQSLGQGLEFLIYFQGNSAPDKSGLPSDRFSAERTGGSVSTLTIQRTQQEDSAVYLCASTDSYSGTQYFGPGTRLLVL.

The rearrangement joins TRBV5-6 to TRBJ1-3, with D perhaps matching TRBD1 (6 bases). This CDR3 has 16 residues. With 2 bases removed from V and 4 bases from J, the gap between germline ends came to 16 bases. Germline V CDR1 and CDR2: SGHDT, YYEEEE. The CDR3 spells CASSLGSGVYGNTIYF. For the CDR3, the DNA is TGTGCCAGCAGCTTAGGTTCAGGGGTGTACGGAAACACCATATATTTT.

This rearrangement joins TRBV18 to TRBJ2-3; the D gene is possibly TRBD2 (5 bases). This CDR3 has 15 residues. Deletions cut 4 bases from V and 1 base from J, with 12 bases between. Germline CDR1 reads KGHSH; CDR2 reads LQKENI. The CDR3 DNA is TGTGCCAGCTCACGAAGAGGGCAGGGCACAGATACGCAGTATTTT. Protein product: CASSRRGQGTDTQYF. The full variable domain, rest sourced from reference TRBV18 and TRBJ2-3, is NAGVMQNPRHLVRRRGQEARLRCSPMKGHSHVYWYRQLPEEGLKFMVYLQKENIIDESGMPKERFSAEFPKEGPSILRIQQVVRGDSAAYFCASSRRGQGTDTQYFGPGTRLTVL.

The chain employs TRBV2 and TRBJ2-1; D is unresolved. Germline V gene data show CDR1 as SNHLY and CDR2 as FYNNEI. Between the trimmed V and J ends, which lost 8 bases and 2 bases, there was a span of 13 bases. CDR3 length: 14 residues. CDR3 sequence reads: CASSIVAAYNEQFF. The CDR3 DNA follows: TGTGCCAGCTCTATAGTAGCAGCCTACAATGAGCAGTTCTTC.

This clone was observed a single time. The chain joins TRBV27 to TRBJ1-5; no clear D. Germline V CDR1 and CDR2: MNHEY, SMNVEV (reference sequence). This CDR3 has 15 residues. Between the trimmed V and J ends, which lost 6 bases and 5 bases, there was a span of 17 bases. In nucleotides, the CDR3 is TGTGCCAGCAGCCCTATAATTCCTATTTATCAGCCCCAGCATTTT. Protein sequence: CASSPIIPIYQPQHF.

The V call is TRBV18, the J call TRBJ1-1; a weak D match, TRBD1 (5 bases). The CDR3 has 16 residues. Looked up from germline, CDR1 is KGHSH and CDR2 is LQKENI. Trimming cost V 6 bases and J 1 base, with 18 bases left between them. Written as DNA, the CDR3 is TGTGCCAGCTCCATTAAGAACAGGATCGAGAACACTGAAGCTTTCTTT. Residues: CASSIKNRIENTEAFF. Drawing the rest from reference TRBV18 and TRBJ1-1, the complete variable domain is NAGVMQNPRHLVRRRGQEARLRCSPMKGHSHVYWYRQLPEEGLKFMVYLQKENIIDESGMPKERFSAEFPKEGPSILRIQQVVRGDSAAYFCASSIKNRIENTEAFFGQGTRLTVV.

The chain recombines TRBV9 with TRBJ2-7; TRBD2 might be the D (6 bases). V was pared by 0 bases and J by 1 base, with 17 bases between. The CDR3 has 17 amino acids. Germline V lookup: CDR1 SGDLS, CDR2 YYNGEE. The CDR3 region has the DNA TGTGCCAGCAGCGTAGGGACCTCGCGGGGCGTTTCCTACGAGCAGTACTTC. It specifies CASSVGTSRGVSYEQYF.

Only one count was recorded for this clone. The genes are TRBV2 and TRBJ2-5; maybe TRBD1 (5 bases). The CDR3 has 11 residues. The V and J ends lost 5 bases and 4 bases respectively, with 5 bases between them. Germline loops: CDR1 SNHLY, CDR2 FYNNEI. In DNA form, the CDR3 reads TGTGCCAGCAGTCAGGGAGAGACCCAGTACTTC. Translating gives CASSQGETQYF.

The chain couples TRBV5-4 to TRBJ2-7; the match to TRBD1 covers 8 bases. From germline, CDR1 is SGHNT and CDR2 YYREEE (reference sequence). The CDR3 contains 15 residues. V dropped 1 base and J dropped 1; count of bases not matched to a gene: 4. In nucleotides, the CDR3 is TGTGCCAGCAGCTTGAGACAGGGGCTTTCCTACGAGCAGTACTTC. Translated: CASSLRQGLSYEQYF.

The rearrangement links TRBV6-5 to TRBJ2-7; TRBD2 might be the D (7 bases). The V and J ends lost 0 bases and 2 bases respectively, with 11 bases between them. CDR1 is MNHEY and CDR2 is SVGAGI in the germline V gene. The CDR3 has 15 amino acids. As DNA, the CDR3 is TGTGCCAGCAGTTACTCGGGGGGGGCGGCCTACGAGCAGTACTTC. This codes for CASSYSGGAAYEQYF.

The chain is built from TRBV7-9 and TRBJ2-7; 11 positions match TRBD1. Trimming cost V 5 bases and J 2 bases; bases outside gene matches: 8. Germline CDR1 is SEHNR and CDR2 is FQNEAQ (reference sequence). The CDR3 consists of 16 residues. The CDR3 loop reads CASSLQPGQGAYEQYF. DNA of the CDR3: TGTGCCAGCAGCCTACAGCCGGGACAGGGGGCCTACGAGCAGTACTTC. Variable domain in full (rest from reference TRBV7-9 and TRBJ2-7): DTGVSQNPRHKITKRGQNVTFRCDPISEHNRLYWYRQTLGQGPEFLTYFQNEAQLEKSRLLSDRFSAERPKGSFSTLEIQRTEQGDSAMYLCASSLQPGQGAYEQYFGPGTRLTVT.

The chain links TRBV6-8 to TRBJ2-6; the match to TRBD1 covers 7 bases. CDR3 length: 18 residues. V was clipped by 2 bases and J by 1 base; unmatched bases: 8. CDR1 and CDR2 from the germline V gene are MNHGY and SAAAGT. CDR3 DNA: TGTGCCAGCAGTTACGAAGGACAGGTTAAATCTGGGGCCAACGTCCTGACTTTC. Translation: CASSYEGQVKSGANVLTF.

Here the CDR3 reads CAWAGLAGGGRDEQFF. The CDR3 region has the DNA TGTGCCTGGGCCGGACTAGCGGGGGGAGGCCGGGATGAGCAGTTCTTC. The chain carries TRBV30 and TRBJ2-1, with 14 bases aligning to TRBD2. Looked up from germline, CDR1 is GTSNPN and CDR2 is SVGIG (reference sequence). The CDR3 has 16 amino acids. With 5 bases clipped from V and 8 bases from J, the junction kept 11 bases outside the gene matches.

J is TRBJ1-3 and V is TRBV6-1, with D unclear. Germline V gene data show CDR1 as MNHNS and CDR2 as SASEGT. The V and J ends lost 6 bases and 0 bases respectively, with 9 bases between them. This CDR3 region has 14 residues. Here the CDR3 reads CASRTPTSGNTIYF. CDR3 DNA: TGTGCCAGCAGGACGCCAACCTCTGGAAACACCATATATTTT.

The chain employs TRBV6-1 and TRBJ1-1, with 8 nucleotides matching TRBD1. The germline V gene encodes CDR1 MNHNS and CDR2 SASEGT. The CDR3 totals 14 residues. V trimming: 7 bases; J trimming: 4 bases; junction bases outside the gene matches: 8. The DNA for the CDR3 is TGTGCCAGCAACCTTAGGACAGGGAGCACTGAAGCTTTCTTT. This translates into CASNLRTGSTEAFF.